This T cell receptor beta chain comes out of a study of control samples from healthy donors and cancer patients. This clone was recorded only once. Clones were read by immunoSEQ multiplex PCR, and TCRdb kept only the in-frame ones, dropping some. The sample includes about 120,000 clones, more than 70% of them seen just once. The sample taken for sequencing was blood. The clonotype was recovered from a man aged 40-49 years in good health.

As DNA, the CDR3 is TGTGCCAGCAGCTATTTAGCGGGGATGGGAGAGCAGTTCTTC. Its translation: CASSYLAGMGEQFF. V and J are TRBV7-9 and TRBJ2-1; 8 bases fit TRBD2. This CDR3 spans 14 amino acids. The junction had 9 bases not matched to a gene; V was cut back by 4 bases and J by 10 bases. CDR1 is SEHNR, CDR2 FQNEAQ, per germline (reference sequence). The variable domain in full, completed from reference TRBV7-9 and TRBJ2-1, reads DTGVSQNPRHKITKRGQNVTFRCDPISEHNRLYWYRQTLGQGPEFLTYFQNEAQLEKSRLLSDRFSAERPKGSFSTLEIQRTEQGDSAMYLCASSYLAGMGEQFFGPGTRLTVL.